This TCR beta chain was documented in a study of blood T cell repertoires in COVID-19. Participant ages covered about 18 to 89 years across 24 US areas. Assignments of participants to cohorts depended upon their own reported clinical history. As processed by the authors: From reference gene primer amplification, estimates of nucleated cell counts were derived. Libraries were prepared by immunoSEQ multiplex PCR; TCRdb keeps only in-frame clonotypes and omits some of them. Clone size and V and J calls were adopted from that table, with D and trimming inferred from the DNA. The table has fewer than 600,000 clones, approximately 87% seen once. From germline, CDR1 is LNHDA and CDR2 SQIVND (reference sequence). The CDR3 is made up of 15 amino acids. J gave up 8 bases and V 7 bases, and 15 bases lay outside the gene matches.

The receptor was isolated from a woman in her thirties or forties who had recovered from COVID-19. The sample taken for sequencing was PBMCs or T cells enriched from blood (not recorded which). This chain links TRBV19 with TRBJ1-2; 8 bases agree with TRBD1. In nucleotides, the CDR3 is TGTGCCAGTATAAGTATCGCCGACAGGGGCTTCGGCTACACCTTC. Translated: CASISIADRGFGYTF. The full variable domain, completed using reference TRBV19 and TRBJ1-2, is DGGITQSPKYLFRKEGQNVTLSCEQNLNHDAMYWYRQDPGQGLRLIYYSQIVNDFQKGDIAEGYSVSREKKESFPLTVTSAQKNPTAFYLCASISIADRGFGYTFGSGTRLTVV.